This entry lists 21 T cell receptor beta chains sequenced from one sample in a study of chemoradiotherapy in HPV16-positive cancers. The repertoire was sequenced with immunoSEQ multiplex PCR; TCRdb's copy has only in-frame clones and lacks some. The sample yields about 53,000 clones, around nine tenths seen once. The sample consisted of blood, taken from a patient who underwent chemoradiotherapy. The receptors were gathered from a human donor with HPV-associated anogenital cancer.

V usage is TRBV5-4 and J usage is TRBJ2-2; the D gene is possibly TRBD2 (5 bases). CDR3 length equals 15 residues. Trimming shortened V by 1 base and J by 3 bases, and 10 bases separated the two germline ends. Germline CDR1 SGHNT, CDR2 YYREEE (reference sequence). The CDR3 DNA is TGTGCCAGCAGCTTGACTAGTTCGGACACCGGGGAGCTGTTTTTT. It translates to CASSLTSSDTGELFF.

V and J are TRBV27 and TRBJ1-1; perhaps TRBD1 as D (5 bases). Germline V lookup: CDR1 MNHEY, CDR2 SMNVEV (reference sequence). V shed 0 bases and J shed 3 bases, with 8 bases lying between them. The CDR3 covers 14 residues. In DNA, the CDR3 is TGTGCCAGCAGTTTATCCAGGGTGGACACTGAAGCTTTCTTT. Its protein product is CASSLSRVDTEAFF.

The chain carries TRBV7-9 and TRBJ2-1; possible D gene TRBD2, 7 bases. The ends were cut back, 7 bases at V and 5 bases at J, with 21 bases in the middle. CDR1 is SEHNR and CDR2 is FQNEAQ in the germline V gene (reference sequence). This CDR3 contains 16 residues. The CDR3 nucleotides are TGTGCCAGCACCACCCCGCCCGGGGGGCTCCACAATGAGCAGTTCTTC. It specifies CASTTPPGGLHNEQFF.

This clone was counted a few times. V usage is TRBV7-2 and J usage is TRBJ1-3; 10 bases align to TRBD1. The V gene end was trimmed by 5 bases and the J gene end by 2 bases; junction bases not matched to a gene: 6. The CDR3 is 16 residues long. CDR1 is SGHTA, CDR2 FQGNSA, per germline. The CDR3 is CASSPWDRGTGNTIYF. CDR3 coding DNA: TGTGCCAGCAGCCCGTGGGACAGGGGTACTGGAAACACCATATATTTT. Filled out from reference TRBV7-2 and TRBJ1-3, the complete variable domain reads GAGVSQSPSNKVTEKGKDVELRCDPISGHTALYWYRQSLGQGLEFLIYFQGNSAPDKSGLPSDRFSAERTGGSVSTLTIQRTQQEDSAVYLCASSPWDRGTGNTIYFGEGSWLTVV.

This clone showed up just once. The chain carries TRBV10-1 and TRBJ2-7; 10 bases fit TRBD1. The CDR3 length is 15 residues. Germline CDR1 and CDR2: WNHNN and SYGVQD (reference sequence). Trimming at V came to 4 bases and at J to 5 bases, leaving 8 bases not matched to a gene. The CDR3 protein is CASSASRDRGNEQYF. Here the CDR3 DNA reads TGCGCCAGCAGTGCCTCCCGGGACAGGGGCAACGAGCAGTACTTC.

The rearrangement joins TRBV5-1 to TRBJ1-3; no firm D call. V was cut by 2 bases and J by 4 bases, with 7 bases left in between. This CDR3 contains 13 residues. CDR1 is SGHRS, CDR2 YFSETQ, per germline. The CDR3 region has the DNA TGCGCCAGCAGCTTTGAGTGGGGAAACACCATATATTTT. Amino acids: CASSFEWGNTIYF.

This CDR3 reads CATSRGEGGNEKLFF. The DNA for the CDR3 is TGTGCCACCAGCAGAGGGGAAGGGGGGAATGAAAAACTGTTTTTT. The chain joins TRBV15 to TRBJ1-4; possibly TRBD1 for D (6 bases). The V end was cut by 1 base, the J end by 5 bases, with 11 bases between. The CDR3 loop spans 15 amino acids. Germline CDR1 reads LNHNV; CDR2 reads YYDKDF (reference sequence).

The J gene is TRBJ1-5, the V gene TRBV12-5; no firm D call. V was trimmed by 0 bases and J by 4 bases, leaving 4 bases between them. The germline CDR1 and CDR2 sequences are LGHNT and FRNRAP. The CDR3 totals 13 residues. CDR3 region: CASGLVGNQPQHF. As DNA, the CDR3 is TGTGCTAGTGGTTTGGTAGGGAATCAGCCCCAGCATTTT.

By sample share, this clone is medium-sized. The J gene is TRBJ2-7, the V gene TRBV6-1, with 10 bases that match TRBD1. V lost 1 base to trimming and J lost 3 bases; unmatched junction nucleotides: 0. CDR3 length: 14 amino acids. Germline V gives CDR1 MNHNS, CDR2 SASEGT. The CDR3 loop is CASSEGTGGYEQYF. CDR3 coding DNA: TGTGCCAGCAGTGAAGGGACAGGGGGCTACGAGCAGTACTTC.

The genes are TRBV7-2 and TRBJ2-5; weak D call: TRBD2 (7 bases). The J call may be faulty, since TRBJ2-7 better matches the DNA end. Germline-derived CDR1 and CDR2 are SGHTA and FQGNSA. The CDR3 spans 16 residues. This CDR3 reads CASSTTAGANSYEQYF. The CDR3 region has the DNA TGTGCCAGCAGCACCACCGCGGGGGCCAACTCCTACGAGCAGTACTTC.

The J gene is TRBJ1-4, the V gene TRBV6-5; no definite D call. The V gene lost 6 bases and the J gene lost 5 bases, with 4 bases spanning the gap. This CDR3 is built from 11 residues. Germline assignment: CDR1 MNHEY and CDR2 SVGAGI. In DNA form, the CDR3 reads TGTGCCAGCAGAAGCAATGAAAAACTGTTTTTT. Translation: CASRSNEKLFF.

The genes are TRBV25-1 and TRBJ2-2, with D unclear. The germline CDR1 and CDR2 sequences are MGHDK and SYGVNS. With 6 bases removed from V and 3 bases from J, the gap between germline ends came to 11 bases. CDR3 length: 14 residues. The CDR3 reads CASRGQAYTGELFF. CDR3 bases: TGTGCCAGCAGAGGGCAGGCCTACACCGGGGAGCTGTTTTTT.

This clone was seen a few times. The chain uses TRBV25-1 and TRBJ2-5; D ambiguous. The CDR3 covers 17 residues. V gave up 1 base and J gave up 2 bases, with 17 bases separating them. Germline CDR1 reads MGHDK; CDR2 reads SYGVNS. The CDR3 loop is CASSESKVWAGQETQYF. CDR3 nucleotide sequence: TGTGCCAGCAGTGAATCGAAGGTTTGGGCTGGACAAGAGACCCAGTACTTC.

The V and J genes are TRBV21-1 and TRBJ1-2. TRBV21-1 is given as a pseudogene. The CDR3 is made up of 13 amino acids. The CDR3 nucleotides are TGTGCCAGCAGCAAAGCGGGGTTCTATGGCTACACCTTC. It encodes CASSKAGFYGYTF.

The V call is TRBV7-6, the J call TRBJ2-7, with a weak D call TRBD2 (5 bases). This CDR3 is built from 14 residues. The ends were cut back, 1 base at V and 4 bases at J, with 11 bases in the middle. Looked up from germline, CDR1 is SGHVS and CDR2 is FNYEAQ. CDR3 sequence (DNA): TGTGCCAGCAGCTTAGTCCCGGGGTCGTACGAGCAGTACTTC. Its protein is CASSLVPGSYEQYF.

The rearrangement joins TRBV4-3 to TRBJ2-1; 9 positions agree with TRBD1. CDR1 and CDR2 from the germline V gene are LGHNA and YSLEER. J lost 5 bases, V lost 4 bases, and 9 bases had no gene match. The CDR3 extends over 16 amino acids. In nucleotides, the CDR3 is TGCGCCAGCAGCCCTGAACAGGGGGCGAGGGACAATGAGCAGTTCTTC. Protein sequence: CASSPEQGARDNEQFF.

This clone was counted once. This chain connects TRBV5-4 to TRBJ1-1; D gene ambiguous. CDR1 is SGHNT, CDR2 YYREEE, per germline (reference sequence). V lost 0 bases to trimming and J lost 3 bases, with 6 bases between them. The CDR3 covers 13 residues. CDR3 region: CASSLDTYTEAFF. The CDR3 DNA follows: TGTGCCAGCAGCTTGGACACCTACACTGAAGCTTTCTTT.

V usage is TRBV27 and J usage is TRBJ1-2; perhaps TRBD1 as D (6 bases). V was shortened by 0 bases and J by 2 bases, with 13 bases between the two germline ends. There are 16 residues in the CDR3. Germline CDR1 is MNHEY and CDR2 is SMNVEV (reference sequence). In nucleotides, the CDR3 is TGTGCCAGCAGTTTATCGAGGAAGGGGGGGAACTATGGCTACACCTTC. It codes for CASSLSRKGGNYGYTF.

This chain links TRBV2 with TRBJ1-4; D is undetermined. Trimming shortened V by 6 bases and J by 0 bases, and 14 bases separated the two germline ends. Germline V gene lookup returns CDR1 SNHLY and CDR2 FYNNEI. This CDR3 spans 16 amino acids. The CDR3 nucleotides read TGTGCCAGCAGGGAGGGAGACACCCCAACTAATGAAAAACTGTTTTTT. Translation gives CASREGDTPTNEKLFF. Using reference TRBV2 and TRBJ1-4 for the parts outside the CDR3, the full variable domain is EPEVTQTPSHQVTQMGQEVILRCVPISNHLYFYWYRQILGQKVEFLVSFYNNEISEKSEIFDDQFSVERPDGSNFTLKIRSTKLEDSAMYFCASREGDTPTNEKLFFGSGTQLSVL.

This rearrangement joins TRBV7-2 to TRBJ2-2; unclear D gene. Per the germline V gene, CDR1 is SGHTA and CDR2 is FQGNSA. This CDR3 is 14 amino acids long. V was pared by 5 bases and J by 6 bases, with 13 bases between. The DNA for the CDR3 is TGTGCCAGCAGCACGGACGGGTTTCCCGGGGAGCTGTTTTTT. Its protein product is CASSTDGFPGELFF.

The chain joins TRBV19 to TRBJ2-1; 9 bases are shared with TRBD2. Germline V lookup: CDR1 LNHDA, CDR2 SQIVND (reference sequence). Germline trimming cut 7 bases from V and 6 bases from J; bases unmatched to any gene: 4. The CDR3 runs 13 residues. For the CDR3, the DNA is TGTGCCAGTAATGTGCGGGGGGGCAATGAGCAGTTCTTC. This codes for CASNVRGGNEQFF.